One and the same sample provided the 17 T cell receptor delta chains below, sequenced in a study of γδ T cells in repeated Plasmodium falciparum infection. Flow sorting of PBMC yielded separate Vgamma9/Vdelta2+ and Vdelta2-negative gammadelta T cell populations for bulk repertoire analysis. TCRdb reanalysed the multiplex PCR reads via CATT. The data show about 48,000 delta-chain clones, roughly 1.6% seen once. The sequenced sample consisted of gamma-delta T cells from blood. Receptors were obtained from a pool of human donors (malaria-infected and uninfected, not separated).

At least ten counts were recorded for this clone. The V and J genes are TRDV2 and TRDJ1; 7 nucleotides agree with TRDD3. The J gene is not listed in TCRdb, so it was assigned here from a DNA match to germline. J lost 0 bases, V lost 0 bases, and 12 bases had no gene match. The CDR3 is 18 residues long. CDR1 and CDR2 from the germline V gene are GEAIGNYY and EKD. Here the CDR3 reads CACDTVLGEPRYTDKLIF. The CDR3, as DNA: TGTGCCTGTGACACCGTTTTGGGGGAACCGAGGTACACCGATAAACTCATCTTT.

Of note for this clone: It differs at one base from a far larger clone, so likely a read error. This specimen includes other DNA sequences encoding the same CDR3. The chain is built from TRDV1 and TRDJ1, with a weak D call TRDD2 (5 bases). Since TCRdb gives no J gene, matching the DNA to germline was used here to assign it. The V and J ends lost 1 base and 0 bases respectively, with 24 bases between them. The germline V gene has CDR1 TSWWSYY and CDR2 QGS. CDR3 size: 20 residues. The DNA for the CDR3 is TGTGCTCTTGGGGAACCTCCCCCTACGAAGAGGGGTCTGTACACCGATAAACTCATCTTT. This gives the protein CALGEPPPTKRGLYTDKLIF.

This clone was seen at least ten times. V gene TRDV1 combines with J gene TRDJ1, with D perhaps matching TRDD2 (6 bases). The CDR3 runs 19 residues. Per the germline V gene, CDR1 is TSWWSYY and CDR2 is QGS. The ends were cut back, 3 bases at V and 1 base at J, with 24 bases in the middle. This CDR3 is CALGDGSYTPCFVTDKLIF. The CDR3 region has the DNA TGTGCTCTTGGGGATGGGTCCTACACCCCTTGTTTCGTCACCGATAAACTCATCTTT.

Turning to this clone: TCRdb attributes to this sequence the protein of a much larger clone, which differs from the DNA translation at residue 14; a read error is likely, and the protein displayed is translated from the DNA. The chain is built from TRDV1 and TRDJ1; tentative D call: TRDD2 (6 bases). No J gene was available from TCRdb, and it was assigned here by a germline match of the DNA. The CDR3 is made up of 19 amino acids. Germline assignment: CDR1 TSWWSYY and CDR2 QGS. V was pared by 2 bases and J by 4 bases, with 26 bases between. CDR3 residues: CALGEISYVGIKWIDKLIF. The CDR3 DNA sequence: TGTGCTCTTGGGGAAATATCCTACGTAGGGATTAAGTGGATCGATAAACTCATCTTT.

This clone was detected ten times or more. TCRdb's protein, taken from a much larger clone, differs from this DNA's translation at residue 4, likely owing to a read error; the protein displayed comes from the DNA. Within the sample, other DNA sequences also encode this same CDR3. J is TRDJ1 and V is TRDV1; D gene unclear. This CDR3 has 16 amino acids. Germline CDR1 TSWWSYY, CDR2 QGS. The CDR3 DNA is TGTGCTCTTGTGGAACTGCCCCCACCGTACACCGATAAACTCATCTTT. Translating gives CALVELPPPYTDKLIF.

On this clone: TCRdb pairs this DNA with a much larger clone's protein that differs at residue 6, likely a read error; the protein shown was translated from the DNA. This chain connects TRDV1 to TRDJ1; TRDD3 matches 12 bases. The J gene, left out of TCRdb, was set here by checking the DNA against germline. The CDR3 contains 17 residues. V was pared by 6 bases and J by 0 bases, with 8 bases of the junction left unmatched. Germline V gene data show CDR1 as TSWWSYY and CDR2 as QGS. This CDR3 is CALGITWGIRYTDKLIF. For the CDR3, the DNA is TGTGCTCTTGGAATTACCTGGGGGATACGTTACACCGATAAACTCATCTTT.

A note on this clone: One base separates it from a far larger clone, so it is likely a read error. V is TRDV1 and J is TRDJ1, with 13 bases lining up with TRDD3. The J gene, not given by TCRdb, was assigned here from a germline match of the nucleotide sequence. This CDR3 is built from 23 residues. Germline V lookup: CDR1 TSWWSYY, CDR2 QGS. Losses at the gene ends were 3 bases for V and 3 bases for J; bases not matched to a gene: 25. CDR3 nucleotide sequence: TGTGCTCTTGGGGACACCCTATTTCCTTTACTGGGGGATACGGGTCCCCACGCCGATAAACTCATCTTT. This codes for CALGDTLFPLLGDTGPHADKLIF.

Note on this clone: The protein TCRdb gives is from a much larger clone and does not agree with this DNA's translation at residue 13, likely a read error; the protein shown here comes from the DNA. The CDR3 loop reads CAFIPSYSFRGIRGTDKLIF. The CDR3 region has the DNA TGTGCCTTCATACCTTCCTACTCGTTCCGGGGGATACGAGGCACCGATAAACTCATCTTT. This chain connects TRDV3 to TRDJ1; maybe TRDD3 (10 bases). CDR1 is TVYSNPD, CDR2 GDNSRS, per germline (reference sequence). Trimming stripped 3 bases from V and 1 base from J, with 33 bases between. There are 20 residues in the CDR3.

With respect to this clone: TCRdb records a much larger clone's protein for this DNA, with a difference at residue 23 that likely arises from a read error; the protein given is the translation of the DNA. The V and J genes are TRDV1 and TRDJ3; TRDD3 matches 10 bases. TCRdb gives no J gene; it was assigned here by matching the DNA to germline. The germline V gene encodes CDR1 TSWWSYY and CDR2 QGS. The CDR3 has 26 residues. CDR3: CALGERSGPTAWGIRPSSWDTRKMFF. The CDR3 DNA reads TGTGCTCTTGGGGAACGGTCCGGGCCTACGGCCTGGGGGATAAGGCCGAGCTCCTGGGACACCCGAAAGATGTTTTTC.

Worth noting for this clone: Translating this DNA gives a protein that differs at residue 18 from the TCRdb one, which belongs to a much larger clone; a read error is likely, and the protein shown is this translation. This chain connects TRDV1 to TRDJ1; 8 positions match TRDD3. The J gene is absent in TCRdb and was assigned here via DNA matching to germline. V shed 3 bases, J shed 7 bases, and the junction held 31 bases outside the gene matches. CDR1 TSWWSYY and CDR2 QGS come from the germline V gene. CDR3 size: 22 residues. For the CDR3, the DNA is TGTGCTCTTGGGGAGCCCAATACAGCTCGGATACTGGGGGTCCTCCTGCCCGGTAAACTCATCTTT. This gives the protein CALGEPNTARILGVLLPGKLIF.

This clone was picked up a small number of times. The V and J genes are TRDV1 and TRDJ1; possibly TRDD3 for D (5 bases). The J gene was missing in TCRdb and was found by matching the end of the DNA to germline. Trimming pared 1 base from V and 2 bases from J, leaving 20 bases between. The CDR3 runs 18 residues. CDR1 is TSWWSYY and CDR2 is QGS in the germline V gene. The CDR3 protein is CALGERGGGLPGTDKLIF. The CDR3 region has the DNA TGTGCTCTTGGGGAACGGGGCGGGGGGCTCCCAGGGACCGATAAACTCATCTTT.

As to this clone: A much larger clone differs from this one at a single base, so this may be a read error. The CDR3 DNA is TGTGCTCTTGGGAGCGGTGCCTTCCTACGGACCTTGGCTGCTGGGGGATATGGGGCCGATAAACTCATCTTT. Residues: CALGSGAFLRTLAAGGYGADKLIF. This chain links TRDV1 with TRDJ1; tentative D call: TRDD3 (10 bases). Matching the DNA to germline supplied the J gene, which TCRdb does not give. This CDR3 has 24 amino acids. The germline gives CDR1 TSWWSYY, CDR2 QGS. V was clipped by 5 bases and J by 3 bases, with 43 bases between them.

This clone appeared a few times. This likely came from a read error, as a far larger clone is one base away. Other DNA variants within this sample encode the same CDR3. The chain's CDR3 is CALGDSHRSGYVYTDKLIF. In DNA, the CDR3 is TGTGCTCTTGGGGATTCCCATCGAAGTGGATACGTATACACCGATAAACTCATCTTT. The V and J genes are TRDV1 and TRDJ1, with 7 bases identical to TRDD3. No J gene is reported in TCRdb; it was inferred here by comparing the DNA with germline. This CDR3 spans 19 amino acids. V lost 3 bases and J lost 0; bases outside the gene matches: 16. Germline V gene sequence: CDR1 TSWWSYY, CDR2 QGS.

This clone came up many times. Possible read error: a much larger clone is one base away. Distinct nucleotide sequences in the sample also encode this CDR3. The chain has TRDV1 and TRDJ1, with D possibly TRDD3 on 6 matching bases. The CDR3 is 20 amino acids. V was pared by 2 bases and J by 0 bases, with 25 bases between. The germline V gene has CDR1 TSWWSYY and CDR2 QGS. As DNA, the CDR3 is TGTGCTCTTGGGGAATTTGCGGTACGCTGGGGTATAAGGTACACCGATAAACTCATCTTT. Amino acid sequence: CALGEFAVRWGIRYTDKLIF.

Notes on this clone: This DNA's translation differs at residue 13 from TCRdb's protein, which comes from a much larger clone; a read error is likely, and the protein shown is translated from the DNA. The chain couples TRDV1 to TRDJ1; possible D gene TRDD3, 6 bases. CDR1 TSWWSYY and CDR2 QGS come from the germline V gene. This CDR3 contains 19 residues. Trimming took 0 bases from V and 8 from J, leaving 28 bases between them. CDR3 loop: CALGELPRLGLLKYLKLIF. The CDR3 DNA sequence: TGTGCTCTTGGGGAACTGCCGAGGCTGGGGTTACTAAAATACCTGAAACTCATCTTT.

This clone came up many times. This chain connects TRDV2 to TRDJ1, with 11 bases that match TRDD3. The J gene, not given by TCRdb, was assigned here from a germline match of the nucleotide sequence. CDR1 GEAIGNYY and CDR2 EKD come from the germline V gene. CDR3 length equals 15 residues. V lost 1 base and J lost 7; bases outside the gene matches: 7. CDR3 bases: TGTGCCTGTGACACGCTGGGGGATACTCGGGTTAAACTCATCTTT. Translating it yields CACDTLGDTRVKLIF.

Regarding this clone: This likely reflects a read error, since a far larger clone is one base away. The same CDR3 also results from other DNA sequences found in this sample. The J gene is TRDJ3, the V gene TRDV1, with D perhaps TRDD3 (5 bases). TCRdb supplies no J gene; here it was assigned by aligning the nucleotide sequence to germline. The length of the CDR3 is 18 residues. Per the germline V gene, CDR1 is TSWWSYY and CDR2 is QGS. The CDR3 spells CALGEPPVGSWDTRQMFF. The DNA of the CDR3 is TGTGCCCTTGGGGAACCTCCCGTCGGCTCCTGGGACACCCGACAGATGTTTTTC.